What follows are 22 T cell receptor beta chains derived from one specimen sequenced in a study of CD8+CD57+ T cells in acquired aplastic anemia. The use of genomic DNA as template underpinned the TCR beta VDJ and CDR3 profiling. TCRdb ran MiXCR on the reads and lists one entry per CDR3 protein. Here the sample spans about 160,000 distinct CDR3 sequences, approximately 43% being singletons. The material sequenced was sorted CD4+, CD8+, or CD8+CD57+ T cells (not recorded which) from PBMCs. These receptors came from a human donor in good health.

This clonotype was counted once. The chain employs TRBV21-1 and TRBJ2-1; the table gives TRBD1 as D, unverified against the DNA. TRBV21-1 is described as a pseudogene. The CDR3 is 19 amino acids. The CDR3 loop reads CASSNSPSHAGGRGNEQFF. The CDR3 DNA sequence: TGTGCCAGCAGCAACTCCCCTTCCCATGCGGGGGGCAGGGGCAATGAGCAGTTCTTC.

This chain links TRBV19 with TRBJ1-4, with a tentative D call TRBD1 (6 bases). The germline CDR1 and CDR2 sequences are LNHDA and SQIVND (reference sequence). This CDR3 is 13 amino acids long. The ends were cut back, 9 bases at V and 4 bases at J, with 12 bases in the middle. The CDR3 region has the DNA TGTGCCAGCAGGACAGCCCGTAATGAAAAACTGTTTTTT. It yields the protein CASRTARNEKLFF. Based on the CDR3 plus reference TRBV19 and TRBJ1-4, the full variable domain is DGGITQSPKYLFRKEGQNVTLSCEQNLNHDAMYWYRQDPGQGLRLIYYSQIVNDFQKGDIAEGYSVSREKKESFPLTVTSAQKNPTAFYLCASRTARNEKLFFGSGTQLSVL.

Here the CDR3 DNA reads TGTGCCAGCAGCCCCCGGGGGGGCTTGGAGACCCAGTACTTC. It encodes CASSPRGGLETQYF. The V call is TRBV6-1, the J call TRBJ2-5; TRBD2 agrees at 8 bases. The V gene's germline CDR1 is MNHNS and CDR2 SASEGT. This CDR3 has 14 residues. V lost 6 bases to trimming and J lost 5 bases; unmatched junction nucleotides: 8.

This clonotype was recorded only once. The junction shows a germline mismatch at one end, possibly a read error. The chain uses TRBV15 and TRBJ2-7; 9 bases line up with TRBD1. There are 15 residues in the CDR3. Looked up from germline, CDR1 is LNHNV and CDR2 is YYDKDF (reference sequence). The CDR3 region has the DNA TGTACCACCAGCAGAGGAGCACAGGGGGCGTTCGAGCAGTACTTC. Its translation: CTTSRGAQGAFEQYF.

V usage is TRBV10-2 and J usage is TRBJ1-2; D call uncertain. The germline V and J ends were trimmed by 2 bases and 7 bases, with 14 bases remaining between them. CDR3 length: 14 residues. CDR1 and CDR2 (germline): WSHSY, SAAADI. The CDR3 here is CASSERGSGFGYTF. In DNA form, the CDR3 reads TGCGCCAGCAGTGAGCGAGGGTCGGGGTTTGGCTACACCTTC.

In its sample, this clonotype was seen once. The V gene is TRBV9, the J gene TRBJ2-3, with D perhaps matching TRBD2 (6 bases). V was clipped by 1 base and J by 2 bases, with 11 bases between them. Germline assignment: CDR1 SGDLS and CDR2 YYNGEE. The CDR3 sequence is 15 residues long. CDR3 region: CASSVYAGHTDTQYF. DNA of the CDR3: TGTGCCAGCAGCGTATACGCGGGGCACACAGATACGCAGTATTTT. The full variable domain, in which reference TRBV9 and TRBJ2-3 provide the parts outside the CDR3, is DSGVTQTPKHLITATGQRVTLRCSPRSGDLSVYWYQQSLDQGLQFLIQYYNGEERAKGNILERFSAQQFPDLHSELNLSSLELGDSALYFCASSVYAGHTDTQYFGPGTRLTVL.

In this sample, this clonotype turned up once. Mismatch with germline at one junction end may stem from a read error. This rearrangement joins TRBV18 to TRBJ2-1; weak D call: TRBD2 (6 bases). Germline values: CDR1 KGHSH, CDR2 LQKENI. The CDR3 spans 14 residues. The CDR3 sequence is CASSPGLAPPAPYF. The CDR3 coding sequence is TGTGCCAGCTCACCGGGACTCGCCCCCCCCGCACCGTACTTC.

This clonotype has at least ten counts. The chain links TRBV13 to TRBJ2-7; D gene ambiguous. The V end lost 4 bases, the J end lost 3 bases, and 7 bases lay between the germline ends. The CDR3 totals 12 residues. Germline CDR1 PRHDT, CDR2 FYEKMQ (reference sequence). This chain's CDR3 is CASSWRGYEQYF. CDR3 DNA: TGTGCCAGCAGCTGGCGAGGCTACGAGCAGTACTTC.

V and J are TRBV24-1 and TRBJ1-2; D might be TRBD1 (6 bases). The CDR3 covers 13 residues. The germline V and J ends were trimmed by 4 bases and 8 bases, with 13 bases remaining between them. Germline V gene data show CDR1 as KGHDR and CDR2 as SFDVKD. This chain's CDR3 is CATSDNRAIGYTF. The CDR3 DNA follows: TGTGCCACCAGTGACAACAGGGCTATCGGCTACACCTTC.

This clonotype was counted many times. The rearrangement links TRBV6-4 to TRBJ2-3; TRBD2 agrees at 10 bases. Looked up from germline, CDR1 is MRHNA and CDR2 is SNTAGT. The CDR3 spans 14 residues. After removal of 5 bases from V and 1 base from J, the junction contained 0 bases not matched to a gene. CDR3 nucleotides: TGTGCCAGCAGTACTAGCGGGGGCACAGATACGCAGTATTTT. It yields the protein CASSTSGGTDTQYF.

The chain carries TRBV5-1 and TRBJ1-5; D is unresolved. Germline V CDR1 and CDR2: SGHRS, YFSETQ. V gave up 5 bases and J gave up 7 bases, with 19 bases separating them. The CDR3 has 15 amino acids. CDR3 bases: TGCGCCAGCAGTTCCGAGGGAAGGCGGGAACAGCCCCAGCATTTT. The encoded protein is CASSSEGRREQPQHF. Complete variable domain (other parts from reference TRBV5-1 and TRBJ1-5): KAGVTQTPRYLIKTRGQQVTLSCSPISGHRSVSWYQQTPGQGLQFLFEYFSETQRNKGNFPGRFSGRQFSNSRSEMNVSTLELGDSALYLCASSSEGRREQPQHFGDGTRLSIL.

In this sample, this clonotype turned up many times. The rearrangement links TRBV11-2 to TRBJ1-3, with a tentative D call TRBD1 (5 bases). The CDR3 loop spans 16 amino acids. CDR1 and CDR2 (germline): SGHAT, FQNNGV. The ends were cut back, 5 bases at V and 0 bases at J, with 14 bases in the middle. This CDR3 reads CASSGRDGLSGNTIYF. DNA of the CDR3: TGTGCCAGCAGCGGACGGGACGGCCTCTCTGGAAACACCATATATTTT.

This chain connects TRBV11-1 to TRBJ2-7; 8 positions match TRBD2. V gave up 1 base and J gave up 3 bases; unmatched junction bases: 8. Germline V gives CDR1 SGHAT, CDR2 FQDESV (reference sequence). The CDR3 totals 16 residues. CDR3 coding DNA: TGTGCCAGCAGCTTAGTCTCGGGAGGGCTACACTACGAGCAGTACTTC. Residues: CASSLVSGGLHYEQYF.

Worth noting for this clonotype: An end of the junction differs from the germline gene, which may be a read error. The chain couples TRBV4-1 to TRBJ2-5; 9 bases match TRBD2. The CDR3 contains 16 residues. Germline V gene data show CDR1 as MGHRA and CDR2 as YSYEKL. CDR3 sequence: CASTNPGSGGPETQYF. In nucleotides, the CDR3 is TGTGCCAGCACGAACCCGGGCAGCGGGGGGCCCGAGACCCAGTACTTC.

The CDR3 sequence: CSVKWGYEQYF. Here the CDR3 DNA reads TGCAGCGTTAAATGGGGGTACGAGCAGTACTTC. The V call is TRBV29-1, the J call TRBJ2-7; D is possibly TRBD1 or TRBD2 (5 bases each). There are 11 residues in the CDR3. Germline-derived CDR1 and CDR2 are SQVTM and ANQGSEA. The ends were cut back, 5 bases at V and 4 bases at J, with 9 bases in the middle.

This clonotype has a single count. The V call is TRBV20-1, the J call TRBJ2-5, with no clear D. V lost 4 bases and J lost 1, with 13 bases in between. Germline values: CDR1 DFQATT, CDR2 SNEGSKA (reference sequence). The CDR3 sequence is 14 residues long. The DNA for the CDR3 is TGCAGTGCTAATGACGGACGGGCCCAAGAGACCCAGTACTTC. It specifies CSANDGRAQETQYF.

This clonotype has a count of ten or more. The gene calls are TRBV6-1 and TRBJ1-1; 8 bases are a match to TRBD1. With 7 bases clipped from V and 0 bases from J, the junction kept 4 bases outside the gene matches. Looked up from germline, CDR1 is MNHNS and CDR2 is SASEGT. This CDR3 is built from 14 residues. The CDR3 is CASKRQGLNTEAFF. The CDR3, as DNA: TGTGCCAGCAAACGACAGGGGTTGAACACTGAAGCTTTCTTT.

By proportion, this clonotype is medium-sized (0.01 to 0.1%). The V call is TRBV29-1, the J call TRBJ2-7; the D call may be TRBD1 or TRBD2 (5 bases each). The V end lost 7 bases, the J end lost 6 bases, and 19 bases lay between the germline ends. The CDR3 length is 13 residues. Germline CDR1 SQVTM, CDR2 ANQGSEA. The CDR3 DNA reads TGCAGCGCCGACTTCGGGGCGTTGGGCGAGCAGTACTTC. It encodes CSADFGALGEQYF.

The count of this clonotype is one. This could be a read error, since a much larger clone is one nucleotide away. The chain uses TRBV12-3 or TRBV12-4 and TRBJ1-4; a weak D match, TRBD1 (5 bases). Trimming pared 2 bases from V and 8 bases from J, leaving 12 bases between. The CDR3 contains 14 residues. CDR3 amino acids: CASSLWNRIEKLFF. The CDR3 DNA reads as TGTGCCAGCAGTTTATGGAACAGGATCGAAAAACTGTTTTTT.

The V call is TRBV5-5, the J call TRBJ1-2; D remains unclear. Germline V gene sequence: CDR1 SGHKS, CDR2 YYEKEE (reference sequence). The ends were cut back, 3 bases at V and 9 bases at J, with 9 bases in the middle. This CDR3 is built from 11 residues. CDR3 DNA sequence: TGTGCCAGCAGCTCGGGTAGGAGCTACACCTTC. Translation: CASSSGRSYTF.

This clonotype was detected ten times or more. V and J are TRBV15 and TRBJ2-7, with a weak D call TRBD2 (8 bases). The V end was cut by 8 bases, the J end by 5 bases, with 16 bases between. Germline V gene data show CDR1 as LNHNV and CDR2 as YYDKDF (reference sequence). The CDR3 runs 13 residues. The CDR3 DNA reads TGTGCCACCCAACCGGGAGGGGGCAACGAGCAGTACTTC. Translation gives CATQPGGGNEQYF.

As concerns this clonotype: At one end the junction does not follow the germline gene, possibly because of a read error. This chain joins TRBV9 and TRBJ2-7; 8 bases match TRBD1. Per germline, CDR1 SGDLS and CDR2 YYNGEE. The CDR3 covers 15 residues. The CDR3 region is CTSSSLGQATYEQYF. The CDR3 DNA is TGTACCAGCAGCTCCCTGGGACAGGCAACCTACGAGCAGTACTTC.